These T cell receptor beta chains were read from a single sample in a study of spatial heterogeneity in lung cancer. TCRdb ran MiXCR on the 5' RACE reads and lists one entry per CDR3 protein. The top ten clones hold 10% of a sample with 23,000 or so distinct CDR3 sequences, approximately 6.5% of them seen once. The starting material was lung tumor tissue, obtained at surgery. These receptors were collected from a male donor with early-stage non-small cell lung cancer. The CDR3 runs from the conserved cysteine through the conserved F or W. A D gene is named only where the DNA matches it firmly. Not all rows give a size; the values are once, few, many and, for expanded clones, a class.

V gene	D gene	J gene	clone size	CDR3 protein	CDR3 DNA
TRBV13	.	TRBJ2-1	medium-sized	CASRKGPVVFF	TGTGCCAGCAGAAAGGGGCCAGTAGTTTTCTTC
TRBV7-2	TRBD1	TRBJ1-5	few	CASSLTGGTHQPQHF	TGTGCCAGCAGCTTAACAGGGGGCACTCATCAGCCCCAGCATTTT
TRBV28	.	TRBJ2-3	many	CASKRARGTDTQYF	TGTGCCAGTAAAAGGGCCCGTGGCACAGATACGCAGTATTTT
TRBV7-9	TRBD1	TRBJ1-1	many	CASSFTEDRAEAFF	TGTGCCAGCAGCTTTACAGAGGACAGGGCTGAAGCTTTCTTT
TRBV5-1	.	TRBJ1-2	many	CASSPGPGAYGYTF	TGCGCCAGCAGCCCGGGCCCCGGGGCCTATGGCTACACCTTC
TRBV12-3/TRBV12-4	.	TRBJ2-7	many	CASSSLLNEQYF	TGTGCCAGCAGTTCCCTCCTCAACGAGCAGTACTTC
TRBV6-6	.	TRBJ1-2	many	CASSYSIQGGAANYGYTF	TGTGCCAGCAGTTACTCGATCCAGGGAGGGGCAGCTAACTATGGCTACACCTTC
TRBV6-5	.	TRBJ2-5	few	CASSYNPRLPETQYF	TGTGCCAGCAGTTACAACCCTCGGCTCCCCGAGACCCAGTACTTC
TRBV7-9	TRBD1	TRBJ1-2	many	CASSLAGTDGYTF	TGTGCCAGCAGCTTGGCCGGGACAGATGGCTACACCTTC
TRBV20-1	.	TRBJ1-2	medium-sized	CSARVVRGAYGYTF	TGCAGTGCTAGAGTAGTCCGGGGGGCGTATGGCTACACCTTC
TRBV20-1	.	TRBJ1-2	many	CSAIPPKVAGYGYTF	TGCAGTGCTATACCTCCCAAAGTCGCAGGCTATGGCTACACCTTC
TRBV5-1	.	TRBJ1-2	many	CASSLPGDYGYTF	TGCGCCAGCAGCTTGCCAGGGGACTATGGCTACACCTTC
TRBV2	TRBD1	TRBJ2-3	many	CASQGQGDTDTQYF	TGTGCCAGCCAGGGACAGGGAGATACAGATACGCAGTATTTT
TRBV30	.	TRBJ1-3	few	CAWKSSRNPGNTIYF	TGTGCCTGGAAGTCCAGTCGAAACCCGGGAAACACCATATATTTT
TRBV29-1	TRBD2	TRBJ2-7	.	CSALGLADYEQYF	TGCAGCGCTTTGGGACTAGCGGATTACGAGCAGTACTTC
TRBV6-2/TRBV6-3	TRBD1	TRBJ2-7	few	CASSPPRDRGKAQYF	TGTGCCAGCAGTCCCCCCCGGGACAGGGGGAAGGCGCAGTACTTC
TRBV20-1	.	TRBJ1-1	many	CSARDGGSPSGNTEAFF	TGCAGTGCTAGAGATGGGGGTTCCCCGTCCGGGAACACTGAAGCTTTCTTT
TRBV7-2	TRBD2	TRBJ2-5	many	CASSLAGLGETQYF	TGTGCCAGCAGCTTGGCCGGACTAGGAGAGACCCAGTACTTC
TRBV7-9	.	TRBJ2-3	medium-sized	CASSLVLGHPDTQYF	TGTGCCAGCAGCTTAGTTCTCGGCCACCCGGATACGCAGTATTTT
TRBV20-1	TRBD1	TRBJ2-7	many	CSASGRDRGYEQYF	TGCAGTGCTAGTGGACGGGACAGGGGCTACGAGCAGTACTTC
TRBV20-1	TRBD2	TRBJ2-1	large	CSARDKTSGYNEQFF	TGCAGTGCTAGAGATAAAACTAGCGGGTATAATGAGCAGTTCTTC
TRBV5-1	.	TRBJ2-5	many	CASNRGPQETQYF	TGCGCCAGCAACCGGGGTCCCCAAGAGACCCAGTACTTC
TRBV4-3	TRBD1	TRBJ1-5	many	CASSQDRGQDQPQHF	TGCGCCAGCAGCCAAGACAGGGGGCAAGATCAGCCCCAGCATTTT
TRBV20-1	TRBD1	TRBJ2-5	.	CSADRGYGQETQYF	TGCAGTGCAGACAGGGGCTATGGCCAAGAGACCCAGTACTTC
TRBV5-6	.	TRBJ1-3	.	CASSLAQGNTIYF	TGTGCCAGCAGCTTGGCCCAGGGAAACACCATATATTTT
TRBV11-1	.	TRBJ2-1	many	CASSFVGSSYNEQFF	TGTGCCAGCAGCTTCGTGGGGAGCTCCTACAATGAGCAGTTCTTC
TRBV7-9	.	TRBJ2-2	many	CASSLGQFTGELFF	TGTGCCAGCAGCCTCGGACAGTTTACCGGGGAGCTGTTTTTT